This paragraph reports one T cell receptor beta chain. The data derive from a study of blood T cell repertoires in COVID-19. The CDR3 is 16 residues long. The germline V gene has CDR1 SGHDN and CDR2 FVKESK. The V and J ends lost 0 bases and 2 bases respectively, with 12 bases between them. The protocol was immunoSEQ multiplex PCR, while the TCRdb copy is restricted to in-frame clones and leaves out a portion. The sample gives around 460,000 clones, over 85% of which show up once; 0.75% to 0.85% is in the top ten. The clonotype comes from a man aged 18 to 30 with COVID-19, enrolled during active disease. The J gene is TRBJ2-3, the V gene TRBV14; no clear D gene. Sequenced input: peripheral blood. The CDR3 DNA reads TGTGCCAGCAGCCAAGACATCGGCGGAGACACAGATACGCAGTATTTT. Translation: CASSQDIGGDTDTQYF.